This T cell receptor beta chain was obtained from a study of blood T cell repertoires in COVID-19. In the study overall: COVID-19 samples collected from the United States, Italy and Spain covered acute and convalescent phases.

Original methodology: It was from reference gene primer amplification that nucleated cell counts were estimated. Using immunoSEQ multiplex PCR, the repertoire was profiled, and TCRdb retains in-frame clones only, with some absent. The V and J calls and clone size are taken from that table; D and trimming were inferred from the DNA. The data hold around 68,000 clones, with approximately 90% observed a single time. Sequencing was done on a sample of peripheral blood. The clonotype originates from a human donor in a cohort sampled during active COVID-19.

The CDR3, as DNA: TGTGCCAGCAGTTATGTAGCGGGAGACCACTCGGGGTATACGCAGTATTTT. It encodes CASSYVAGDHSGYTQYF. The chain joins TRBV6-2 or TRBV6-3 to TRBJ2-3; TRBD2 matches at 9 bases. Germline V gives CDR1 MNHEY, CDR2 SVGEGT. With 3 bases clipped from V and 7 bases from J, the junction kept 14 bases outside the gene matches. This CDR3 is 17 amino acids long.